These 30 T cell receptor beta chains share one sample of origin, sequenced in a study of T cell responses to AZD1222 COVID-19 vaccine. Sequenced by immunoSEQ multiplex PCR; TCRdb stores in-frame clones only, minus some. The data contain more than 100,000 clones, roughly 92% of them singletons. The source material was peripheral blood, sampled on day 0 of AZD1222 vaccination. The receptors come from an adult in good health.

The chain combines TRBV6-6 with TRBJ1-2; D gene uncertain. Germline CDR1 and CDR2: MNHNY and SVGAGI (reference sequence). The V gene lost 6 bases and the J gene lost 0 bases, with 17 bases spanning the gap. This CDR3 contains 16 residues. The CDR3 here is CASRLWADDPNYGYTF. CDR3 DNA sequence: TGTGCCAGCAGATTATGGGCCGATGACCCTAACTATGGCTACACCTTC.

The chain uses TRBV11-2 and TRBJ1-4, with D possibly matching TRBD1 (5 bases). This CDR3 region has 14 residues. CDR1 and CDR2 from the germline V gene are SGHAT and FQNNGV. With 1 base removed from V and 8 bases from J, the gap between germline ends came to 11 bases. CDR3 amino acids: CASSLVQGSEKLFF. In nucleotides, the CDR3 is TGTGCCAGCAGCTTAGTCCAGGGATCAGAAAAACTGTTTTTT.

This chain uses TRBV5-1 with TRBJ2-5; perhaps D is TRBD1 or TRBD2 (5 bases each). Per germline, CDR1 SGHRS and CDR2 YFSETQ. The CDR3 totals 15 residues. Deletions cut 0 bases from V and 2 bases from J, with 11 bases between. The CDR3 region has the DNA TGCGCCAGCAGCTTGGTTGGGACGACACAAGAGACCCAGTACTTC. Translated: CASSLVGTTQETQYF.

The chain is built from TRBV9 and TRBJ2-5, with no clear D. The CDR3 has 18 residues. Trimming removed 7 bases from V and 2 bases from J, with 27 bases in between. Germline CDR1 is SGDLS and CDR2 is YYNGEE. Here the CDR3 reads CASGDGPYSNWPQETQYF. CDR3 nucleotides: TGTGCCAGCGGAGACGGGCCCTATAGCAATTGGCCGCAAGAGACCCAGTACTTC.

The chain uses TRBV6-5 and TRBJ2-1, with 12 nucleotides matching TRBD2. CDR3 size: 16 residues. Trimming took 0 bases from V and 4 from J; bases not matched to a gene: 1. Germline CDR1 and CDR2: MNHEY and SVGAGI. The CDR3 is CASSYSLAGGYNEQFF. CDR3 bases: TGTGCCAGCAGTTACTCCCTAGCGGGAGGGTACAATGAGCAGTTCTTC.

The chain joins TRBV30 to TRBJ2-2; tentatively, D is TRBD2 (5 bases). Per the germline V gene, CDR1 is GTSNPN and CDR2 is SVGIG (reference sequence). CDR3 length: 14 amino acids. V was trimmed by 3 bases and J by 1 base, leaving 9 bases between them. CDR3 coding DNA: TGTGCCTGGAGGATAGGGAGGAACACCGGGGAGCTGTTTTTT. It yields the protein CAWRIGRNTGELFF.

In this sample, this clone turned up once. CDR3 in DNA: TGTGCCAGCAGCTTTCCCAGCCCGAACACTGAAGCTTTCTTT. Protein sequence: CASSFPSPNTEAFF. The chain recombines TRBV7-2 with TRBJ1-1; D gene ambiguous. The ends were cut back, 3 bases at V and 1 base at J, with 9 bases in the middle. CDR1 is SGHTA and CDR2 is FQGNSA in the germline V gene. The CDR3 totals 14 residues.

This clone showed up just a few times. CDR3 protein: CASSWDRAREQYF. CDR3 DNA: TGCGCCAGCAGCTGGGACAGGGCGAGGGAGCAGTACTTC. The chain carries TRBV5-1 and TRBJ2-7, with TRBD1 matching 9 bases. The germline gives CDR1 SGHRS, CDR2 YFSETQ. This CDR3 has 13 amino acids. The V gene end was trimmed by 3 bases and the J gene end by 7 bases; junction bases not matched to a gene: 5.

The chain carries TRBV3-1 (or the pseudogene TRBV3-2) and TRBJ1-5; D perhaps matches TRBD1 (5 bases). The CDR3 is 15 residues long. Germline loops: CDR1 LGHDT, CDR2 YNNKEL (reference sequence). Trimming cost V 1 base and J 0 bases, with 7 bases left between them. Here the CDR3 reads CASSQGTFSNQPQHF. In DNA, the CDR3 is TGTGCCAGCAGCCAAGGGACATTTAGCAATCAGCCCCAGCATTTT.

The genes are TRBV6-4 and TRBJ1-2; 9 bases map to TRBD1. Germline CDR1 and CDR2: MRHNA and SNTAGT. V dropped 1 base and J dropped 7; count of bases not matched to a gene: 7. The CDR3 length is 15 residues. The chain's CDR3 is CASSDFYRGLSGYTF. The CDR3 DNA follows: TGTGCCAGCAGTGACTTTTACAGGGGGCTGAGTGGCTACACCTTC.

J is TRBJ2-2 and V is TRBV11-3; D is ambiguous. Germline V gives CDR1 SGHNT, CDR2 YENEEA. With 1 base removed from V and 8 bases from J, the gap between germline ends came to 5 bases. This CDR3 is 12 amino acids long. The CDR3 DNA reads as TGTGCCAGCAGCTTAGTGGCGGGGGAGCTGTTTTTT. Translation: CASSLVAGELFF.

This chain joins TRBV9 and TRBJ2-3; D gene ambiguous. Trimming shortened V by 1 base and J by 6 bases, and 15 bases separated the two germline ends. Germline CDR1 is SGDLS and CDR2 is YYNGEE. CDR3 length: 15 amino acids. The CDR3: CASSVRPMSGDTQYF. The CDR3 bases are TGTGCCAGCAGCGTACGACCGATGAGTGGGGATACGCAGTATTTT.

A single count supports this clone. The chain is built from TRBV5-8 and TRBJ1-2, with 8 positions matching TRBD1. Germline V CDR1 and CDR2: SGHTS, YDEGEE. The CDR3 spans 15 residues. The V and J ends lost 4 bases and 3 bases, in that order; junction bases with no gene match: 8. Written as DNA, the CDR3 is TGTGCCAGCAGCCTCGCGGCAGGGGGCGACTATGGCTACACCTTC. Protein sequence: CASSLAAGGDYGYTF.

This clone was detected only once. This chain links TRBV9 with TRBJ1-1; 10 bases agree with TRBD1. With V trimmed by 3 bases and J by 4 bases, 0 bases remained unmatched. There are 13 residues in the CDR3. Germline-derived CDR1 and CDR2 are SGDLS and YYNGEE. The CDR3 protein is CASSGDRGTEAFF. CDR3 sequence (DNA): TGTGCCAGCAGCGGGGACAGGGGCACTGAAGCTTTCTTT.

DNA for the CDR3: TGTGCCAGCAGTTTTACCGGGACCCTGAATGAAAAACTGTTTTTT. This gives the protein CASSFTGTLNEKLFF. The chain is built from TRBV6-5 and TRBJ1-4, with D tentatively TRBD1 (5 bases). V was pared by 4 bases and J by 5 bases, with 14 bases between. Germline CDR1 and CDR2: MNHEY and SVGAGI. This CDR3 has 15 residues.

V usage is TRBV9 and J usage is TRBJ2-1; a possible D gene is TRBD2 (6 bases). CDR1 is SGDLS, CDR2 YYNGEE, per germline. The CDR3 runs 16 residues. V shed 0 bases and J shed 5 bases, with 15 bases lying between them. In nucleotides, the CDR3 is TGTGCCAGCAGCGTAGCAGGTCAAGCGGGCAACAATGAGCAGTTCTTC. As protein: CASSVAGQAGNNEQFF.

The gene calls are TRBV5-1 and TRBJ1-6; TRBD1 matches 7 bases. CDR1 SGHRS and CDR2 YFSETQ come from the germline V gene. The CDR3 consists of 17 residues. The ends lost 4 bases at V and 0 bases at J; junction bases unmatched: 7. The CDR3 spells CASSIAGQSSYNSPLHF. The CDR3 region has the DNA TGCGCCAGCAGCATTGCGGGACAGAGCTCCTATAATTCACCCCTCCACTTT.

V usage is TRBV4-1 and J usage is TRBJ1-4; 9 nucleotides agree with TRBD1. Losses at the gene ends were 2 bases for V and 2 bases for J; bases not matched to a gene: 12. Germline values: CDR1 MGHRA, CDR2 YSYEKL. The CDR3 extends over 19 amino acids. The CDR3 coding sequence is TGCGCCAGCAGCCAACCAGAGAGAGGGACAGGGTCTACTAATGAAAAACTGTTTTTT. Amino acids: CASSQPERGTGSTNEKLFF.

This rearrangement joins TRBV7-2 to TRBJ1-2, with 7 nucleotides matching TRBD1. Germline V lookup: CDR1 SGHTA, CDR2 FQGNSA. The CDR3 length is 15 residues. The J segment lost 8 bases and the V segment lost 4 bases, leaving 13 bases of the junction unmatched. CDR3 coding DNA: TGTGCCAGCAGCTCCGCCGGGACAGACAGCTGGGGCTACACCTTC. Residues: CASSSAGTDSWGYTF.

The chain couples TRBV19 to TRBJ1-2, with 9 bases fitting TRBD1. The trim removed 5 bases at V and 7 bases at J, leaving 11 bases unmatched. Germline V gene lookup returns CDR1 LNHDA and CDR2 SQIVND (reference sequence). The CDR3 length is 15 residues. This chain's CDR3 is CASSPGRDRVGGYTF. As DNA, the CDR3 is TGTGCCAGTAGTCCGGGCCGGGACAGGGTGGGTGGCTACACCTTC.

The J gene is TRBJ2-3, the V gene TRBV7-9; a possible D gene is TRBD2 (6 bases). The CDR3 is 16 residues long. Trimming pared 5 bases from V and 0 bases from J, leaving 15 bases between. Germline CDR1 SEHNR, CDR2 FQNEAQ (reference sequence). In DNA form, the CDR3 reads TGTGCCAGCAGCCTCGGGAGACAGATTAGCACAGATACGCAGTATTTT. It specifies CASSLGRQISTDTQYF.

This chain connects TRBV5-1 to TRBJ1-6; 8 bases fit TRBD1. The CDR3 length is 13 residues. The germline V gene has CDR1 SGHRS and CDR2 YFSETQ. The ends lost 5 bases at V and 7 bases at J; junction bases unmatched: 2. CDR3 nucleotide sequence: TGCGCCAGCAGGACAGGGGAGAATTCACCCCTCCACTTT. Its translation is CASRTGENSPLHF.

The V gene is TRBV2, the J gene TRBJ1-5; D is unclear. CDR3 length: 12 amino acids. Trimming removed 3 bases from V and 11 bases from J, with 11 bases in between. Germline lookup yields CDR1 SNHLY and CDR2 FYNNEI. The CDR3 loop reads CASSDGRGSQHF. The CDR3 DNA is TGTGCCAGCAGTGACGGGAGAGGGTCCCAGCATTTT.

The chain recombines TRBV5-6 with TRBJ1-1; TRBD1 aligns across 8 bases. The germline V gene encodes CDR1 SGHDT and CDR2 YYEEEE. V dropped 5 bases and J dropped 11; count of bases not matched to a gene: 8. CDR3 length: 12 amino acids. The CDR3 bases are TGTGCCAGCAGACAGGGGGATGGCAAGGCTTTCTTT. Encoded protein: CASRQGDGKAFF.

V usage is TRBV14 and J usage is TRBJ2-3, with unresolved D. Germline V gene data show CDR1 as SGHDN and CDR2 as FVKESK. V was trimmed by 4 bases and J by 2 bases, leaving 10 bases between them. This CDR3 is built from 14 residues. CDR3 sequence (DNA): TGTGCCAGCAGCCGTCAAACCGACACAGATACGCAGTATTTT. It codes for CASSRQTDTDTQYF.

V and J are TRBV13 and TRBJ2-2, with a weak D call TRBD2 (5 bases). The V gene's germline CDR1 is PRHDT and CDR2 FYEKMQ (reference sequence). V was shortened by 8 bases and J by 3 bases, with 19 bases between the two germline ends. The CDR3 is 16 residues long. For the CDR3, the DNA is TGTGCCAGCCTGAGGAGGTTGATGTCGGACACCGGGGAGCTGTTTTTT. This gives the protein CASLRRLMSDTGELFF.

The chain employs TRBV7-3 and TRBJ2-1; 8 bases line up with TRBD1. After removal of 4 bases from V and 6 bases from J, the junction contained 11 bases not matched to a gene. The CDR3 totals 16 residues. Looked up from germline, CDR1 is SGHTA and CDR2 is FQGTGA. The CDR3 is CASSSLDRVWSNEQFF. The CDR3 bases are TGTGCCAGCAGCTCGCTGGACAGGGTCTGGTCCAATGAGCAGTTCTTC.

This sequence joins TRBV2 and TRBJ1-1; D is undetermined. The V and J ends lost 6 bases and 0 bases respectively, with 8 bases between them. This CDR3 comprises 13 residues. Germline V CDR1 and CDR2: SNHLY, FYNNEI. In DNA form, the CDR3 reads TGTGCCAGCAGGGTATCAGTGAACACTGAAGCTTTCTTT. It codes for CASRVSVNTEAFF.

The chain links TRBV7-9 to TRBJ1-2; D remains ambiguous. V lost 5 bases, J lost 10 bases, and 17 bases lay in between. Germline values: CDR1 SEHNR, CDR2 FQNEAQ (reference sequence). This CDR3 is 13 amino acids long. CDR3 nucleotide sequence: TGTGCCAGCAGCCCTCAGTCAACAACCCACTACACCTTC. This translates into CASSPQSTTHYTF.

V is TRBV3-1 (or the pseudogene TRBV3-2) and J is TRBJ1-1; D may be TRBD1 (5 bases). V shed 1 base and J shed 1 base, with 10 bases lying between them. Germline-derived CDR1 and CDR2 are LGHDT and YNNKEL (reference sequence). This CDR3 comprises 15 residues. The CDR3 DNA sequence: TGTGCCAGCAGCCAAGGACAGACCTCGAACACTGAAGCTTTCTTT. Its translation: CASSQGQTSNTEAFF.